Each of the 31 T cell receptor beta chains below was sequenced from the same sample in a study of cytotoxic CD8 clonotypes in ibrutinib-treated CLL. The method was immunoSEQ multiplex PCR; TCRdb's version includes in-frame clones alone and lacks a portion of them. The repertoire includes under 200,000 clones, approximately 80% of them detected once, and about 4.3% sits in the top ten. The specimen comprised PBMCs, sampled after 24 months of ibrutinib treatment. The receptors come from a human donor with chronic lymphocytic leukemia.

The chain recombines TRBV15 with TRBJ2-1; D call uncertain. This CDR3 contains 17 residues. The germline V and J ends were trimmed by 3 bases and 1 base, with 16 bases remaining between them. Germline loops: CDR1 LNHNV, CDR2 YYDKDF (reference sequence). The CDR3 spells CATSSRRPGLSYNEQFF. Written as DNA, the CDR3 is TGTGCCACCAGCAGCCGCCGACCGGGTCTTTCCTACAATGAGCAGTTCTTC.

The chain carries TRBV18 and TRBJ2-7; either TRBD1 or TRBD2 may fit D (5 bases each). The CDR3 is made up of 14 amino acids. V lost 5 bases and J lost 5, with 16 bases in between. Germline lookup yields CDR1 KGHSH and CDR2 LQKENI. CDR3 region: CASSDILQGDEQYF. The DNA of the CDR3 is TGTGCCAGCTCAGACATCCTTCAGGGAGACGAGCAGTACTTC.

This chain's CDR3 is CASSSLNPRQEQFF. The CDR3 DNA is TGTGCCAGCAGTTCCTTAAATCCCCGACAGGAGCAGTTCTTC. The chain is built from TRBV27 and TRBJ2-1; D is possibly TRBD1 (5 bases). The germline V gene has CDR1 MNHEY and CDR2 SMNVEV (reference sequence). The germline V and J ends were trimmed by 4 bases and 10 bases, with 17 bases remaining between them. The CDR3 consists of 14 residues.

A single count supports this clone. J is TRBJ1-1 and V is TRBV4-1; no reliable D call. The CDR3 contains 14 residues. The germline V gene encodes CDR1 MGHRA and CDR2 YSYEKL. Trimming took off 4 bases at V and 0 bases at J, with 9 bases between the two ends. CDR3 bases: TGCGCCAGCAGCCGCCTGATTATGAACACTGAAGCTTTCTTT. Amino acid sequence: CASSRLIMNTEAFF.

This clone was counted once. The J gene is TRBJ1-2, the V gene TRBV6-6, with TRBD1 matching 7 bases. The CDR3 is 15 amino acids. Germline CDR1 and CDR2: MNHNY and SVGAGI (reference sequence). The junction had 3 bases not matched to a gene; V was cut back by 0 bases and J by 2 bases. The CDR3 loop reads CASSYSDRPNYGYTF. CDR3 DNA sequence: TGTGCCAGCAGTTACTCGGACAGGCCAAACTATGGCTACACCTTC.

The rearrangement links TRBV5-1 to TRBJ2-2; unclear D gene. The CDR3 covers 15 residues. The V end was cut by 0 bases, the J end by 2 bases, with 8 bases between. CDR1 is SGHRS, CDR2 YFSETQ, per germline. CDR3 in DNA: TGCGCCAGCAGCTTGGGGCGGAGCAACACCGGGGAGCTGTTTTTT. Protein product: CASSLGRSNTGELFF.

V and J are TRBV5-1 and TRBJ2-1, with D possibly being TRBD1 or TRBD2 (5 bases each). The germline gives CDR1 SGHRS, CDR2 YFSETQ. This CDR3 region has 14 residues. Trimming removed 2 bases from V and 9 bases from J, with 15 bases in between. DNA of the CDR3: TGCGCCAGCAGCTTCTCGACCGCCGGGGCTGAGCAGTTCTTC. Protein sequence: CASSFSTAGAEQFF.

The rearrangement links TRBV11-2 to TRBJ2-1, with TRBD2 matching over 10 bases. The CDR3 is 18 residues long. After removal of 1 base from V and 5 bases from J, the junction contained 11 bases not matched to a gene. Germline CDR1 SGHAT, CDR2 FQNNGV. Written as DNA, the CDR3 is TGTGCCAGCAGCTTAGTCGGACTAGCGGCCGGGGGGGACAATGAGCAGTTCTTC. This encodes CASSLVGLAAGGDNEQFF. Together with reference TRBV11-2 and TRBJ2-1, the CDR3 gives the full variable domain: EAGVAQSPRYKIIEKRQSVAFWCNPISGHATLYWYQQILGQGPKLLIQFQNNGVVDDSQLPKDRFSAERLKGVDSTLKIQPAKLEDSAVYLCASSLVGLAAGGDNEQFFGPGTRLTVL.

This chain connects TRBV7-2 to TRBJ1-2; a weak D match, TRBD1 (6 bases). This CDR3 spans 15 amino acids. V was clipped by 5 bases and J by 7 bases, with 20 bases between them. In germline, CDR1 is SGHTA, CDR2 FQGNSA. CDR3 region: CASSPTQGRRAGYTF. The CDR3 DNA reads TGTGCCAGCAGCCCGACCCAGGGGCGCCGGGCTGGCTACACCTTC. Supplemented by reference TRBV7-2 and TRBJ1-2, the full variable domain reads GAGVSQSPSNKVTEKGKDVELRCDPISGHTALYWYRQSLGQGLEFLIYFQGNSAPDKSGLPSDRFSAERTGGSVSTLTIQRTQQEDSAVYLCASSPTQGRRAGYTFGSGTRLTVV.

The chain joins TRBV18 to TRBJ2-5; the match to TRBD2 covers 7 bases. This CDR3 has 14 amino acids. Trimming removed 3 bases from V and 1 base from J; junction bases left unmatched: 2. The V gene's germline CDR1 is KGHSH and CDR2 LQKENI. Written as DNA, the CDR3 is TGTGCCAGCTCACCGCGGGGGATCCAAGAGACCCAGTACTTC. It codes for CASSPRGIQETQYF.

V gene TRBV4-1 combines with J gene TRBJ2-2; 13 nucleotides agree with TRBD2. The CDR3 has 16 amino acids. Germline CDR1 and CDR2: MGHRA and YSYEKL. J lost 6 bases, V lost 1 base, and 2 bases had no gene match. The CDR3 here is CASSQGTSGGPGELFF. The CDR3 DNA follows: TGCGCCAGCAGCCAAGGGACTAGCGGGGGACCCGGGGAGCTGTTTTTT.

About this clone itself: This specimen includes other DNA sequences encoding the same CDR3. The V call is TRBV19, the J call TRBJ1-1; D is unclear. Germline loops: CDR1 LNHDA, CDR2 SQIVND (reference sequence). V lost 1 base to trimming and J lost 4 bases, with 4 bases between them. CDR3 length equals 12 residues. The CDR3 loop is CASSIGSTEAFF. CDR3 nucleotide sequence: TGTGCCAGTAGTATAGGAAGCACTGAAGCTTTCTTT.

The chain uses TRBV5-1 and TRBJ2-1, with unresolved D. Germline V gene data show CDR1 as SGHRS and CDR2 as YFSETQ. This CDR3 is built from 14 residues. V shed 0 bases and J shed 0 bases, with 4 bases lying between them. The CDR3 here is CASSLESSYNEQFF. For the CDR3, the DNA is TGCGCCAGCAGCTTGGAGAGCTCCTACAATGAGCAGTTCTTC.

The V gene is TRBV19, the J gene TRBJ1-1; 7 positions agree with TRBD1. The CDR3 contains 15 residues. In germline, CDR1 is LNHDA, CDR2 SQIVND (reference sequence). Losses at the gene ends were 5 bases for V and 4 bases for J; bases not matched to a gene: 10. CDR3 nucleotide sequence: TGTGCCAGTAGTCGGGGCAAGGGGGCCGGCACTGAAGCTTTCTTT. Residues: CASSRGKGAGTEAFF.

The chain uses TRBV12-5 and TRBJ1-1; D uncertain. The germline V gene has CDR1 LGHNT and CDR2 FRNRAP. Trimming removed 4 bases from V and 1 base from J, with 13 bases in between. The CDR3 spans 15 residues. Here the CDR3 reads CASGSRATSNTEAFF. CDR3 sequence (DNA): TGTGCTAGTGGTTCCCGGGCCACTTCGAACACTGAAGCTTTCTTT.

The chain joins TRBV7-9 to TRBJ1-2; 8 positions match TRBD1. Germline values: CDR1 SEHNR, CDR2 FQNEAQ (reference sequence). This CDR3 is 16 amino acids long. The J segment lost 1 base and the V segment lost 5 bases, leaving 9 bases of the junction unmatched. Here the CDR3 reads CASSLPDREDNYGYTF. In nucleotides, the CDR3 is TGTGCCAGCAGCCTACCGGACAGGGAGGATAACTATGGCTACACCTTC.

The CDR3 DNA follows: TGCGCCAGCAGCTTGGGCTATGGCTACACCTTC. It is translated as CASSLGYGYTF. The J gene is TRBJ1-2, the V gene TRBV5-1; D ambiguous. Looked up from germline, CDR1 is SGHRS and CDR2 is YFSETQ. V shed 0 bases and J shed 4 bases, with 1 base lying between them. The CDR3 extends over 11 amino acids.

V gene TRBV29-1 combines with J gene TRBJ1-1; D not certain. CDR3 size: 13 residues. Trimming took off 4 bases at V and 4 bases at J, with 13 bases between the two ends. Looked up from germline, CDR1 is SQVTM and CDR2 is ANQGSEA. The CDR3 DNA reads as TGCAGCGTTGTCGAGGTAATGGGCACTGAAGCTTTCTTT. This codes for CSVVEVMGTEAFF.

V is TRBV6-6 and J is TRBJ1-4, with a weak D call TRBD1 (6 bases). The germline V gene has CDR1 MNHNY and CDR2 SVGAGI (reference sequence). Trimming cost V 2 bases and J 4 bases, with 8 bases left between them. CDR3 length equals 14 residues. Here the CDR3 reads CASSYPGDNEKLFF. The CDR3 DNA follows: TGTGCCAGCAGTTACCCAGGGGATAATGAAAAACTGTTTTTT.

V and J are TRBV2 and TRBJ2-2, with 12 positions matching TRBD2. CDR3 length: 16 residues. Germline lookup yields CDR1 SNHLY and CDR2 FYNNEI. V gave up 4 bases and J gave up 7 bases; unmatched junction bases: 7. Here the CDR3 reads CASSASGRARGGELFF. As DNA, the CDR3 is TGTGCCAGCAGTGCTAGCGGGAGGGCCCGGGGCGGGGAGCTGTTTTTT. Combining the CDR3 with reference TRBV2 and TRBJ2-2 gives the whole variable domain EPEVTQTPSHQVTQMGQEVILRCVPISNHLYFYWYRQILGQKVEFLVSFYNNEISEKSEIFDDQFSVERPDGSNFTLKIRSTKLEDSAMYFCASSASGRARGGELFFGEGSRLTVL.

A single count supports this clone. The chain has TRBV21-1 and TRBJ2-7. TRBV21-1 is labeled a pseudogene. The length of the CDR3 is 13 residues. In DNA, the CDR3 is TGTGCCAGCAGCAATGACGGTAACTACGAGCAGTACTTC. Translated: CASSNDGNYEQYF.

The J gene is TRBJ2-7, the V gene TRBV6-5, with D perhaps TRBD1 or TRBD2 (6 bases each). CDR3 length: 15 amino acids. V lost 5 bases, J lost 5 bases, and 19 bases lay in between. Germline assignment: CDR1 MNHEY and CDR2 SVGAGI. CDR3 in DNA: TGTGCCAGCAGTCTTTATCGGGGGCGCGGCGACGAGCAGTACTTC. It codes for CASSLYRGRGDEQYF.

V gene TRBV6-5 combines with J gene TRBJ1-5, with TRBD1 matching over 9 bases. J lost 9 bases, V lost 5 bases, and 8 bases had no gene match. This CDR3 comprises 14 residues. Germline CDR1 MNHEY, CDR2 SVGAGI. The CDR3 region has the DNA TGTGCCAGCAGTACTGGACAGGGGATAGTGCCCCAGCATTTT. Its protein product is CASSTGQGIVPQHF.

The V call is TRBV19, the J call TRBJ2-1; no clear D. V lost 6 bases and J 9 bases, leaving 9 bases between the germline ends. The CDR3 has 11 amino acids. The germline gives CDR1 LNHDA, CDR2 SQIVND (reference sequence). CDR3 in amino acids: CASRWGSEQFF. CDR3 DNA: TGTGCCAGTAGGTGGGGTAGTGAGCAGTTCTTC.

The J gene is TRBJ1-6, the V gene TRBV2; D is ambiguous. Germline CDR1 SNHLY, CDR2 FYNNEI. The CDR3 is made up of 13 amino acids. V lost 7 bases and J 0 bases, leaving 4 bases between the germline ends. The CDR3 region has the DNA TGTGCCAGCAAGAGCTCCTATAATTCACCCCTCCACTTT. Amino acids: CASKSSYNSPLHF.

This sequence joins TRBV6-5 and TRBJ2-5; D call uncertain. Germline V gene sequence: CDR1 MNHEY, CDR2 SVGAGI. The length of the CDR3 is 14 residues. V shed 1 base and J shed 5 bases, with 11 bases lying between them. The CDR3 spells CASSYFVGSETQYF. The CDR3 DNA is TGTGCCAGCAGTTACTTTGTAGGATCGGAGACCCAGTACTTC.

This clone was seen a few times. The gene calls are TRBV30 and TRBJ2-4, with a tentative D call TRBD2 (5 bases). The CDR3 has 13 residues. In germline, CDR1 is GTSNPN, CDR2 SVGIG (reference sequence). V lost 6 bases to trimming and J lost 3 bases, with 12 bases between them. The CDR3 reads CACYLRDKNIQYF. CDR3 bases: TGTGCCTGCTATCTCCGGGACAAAAACATTCAGTACTTC.

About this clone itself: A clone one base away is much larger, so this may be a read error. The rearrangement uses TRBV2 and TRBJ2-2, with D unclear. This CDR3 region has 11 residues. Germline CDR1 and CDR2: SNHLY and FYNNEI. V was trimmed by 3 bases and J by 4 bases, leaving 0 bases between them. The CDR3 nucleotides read TGTGCCAGCAGTGACACCGGGGAGCTGTTTTTT. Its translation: CASSDTGELFF.

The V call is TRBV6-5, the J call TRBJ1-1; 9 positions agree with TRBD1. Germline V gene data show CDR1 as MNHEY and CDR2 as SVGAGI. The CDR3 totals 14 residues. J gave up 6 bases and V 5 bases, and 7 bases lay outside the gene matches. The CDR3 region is CASSGPTGGPEAFF. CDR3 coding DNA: TGTGCCAGCAGTGGTCCTACAGGGGGCCCTGAAGCTTTCTTT.

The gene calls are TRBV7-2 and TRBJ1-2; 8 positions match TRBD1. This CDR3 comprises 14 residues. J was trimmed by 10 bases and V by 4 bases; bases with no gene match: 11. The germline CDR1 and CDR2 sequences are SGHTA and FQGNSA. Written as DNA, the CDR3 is TGTGCCAGCAGCTCTACCACAGGGGGGGTCCCCTACACCTTC. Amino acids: CASSSTTGGVPYTF.

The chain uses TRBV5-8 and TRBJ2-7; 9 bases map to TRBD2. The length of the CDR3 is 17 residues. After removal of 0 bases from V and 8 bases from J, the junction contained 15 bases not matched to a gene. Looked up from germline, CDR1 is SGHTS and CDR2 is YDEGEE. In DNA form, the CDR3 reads TGTGCCAGCAGCTTGGGTGGGGCTAGCGGGATCCCCTATCAGCAGTACTTC. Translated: CASSLGGASGIPYQQYF.